The entry below gives a single TCR beta chain sequence along with its context. This sample stems from a study of T-cell memory formation after mild COVID-19. MiXCR was run by TCRdb on the 5' RACE reads, yielding one entry per CDR3 protein. The sample records approximately 400,000 distinct CDR3 sequences, 15% to 20% being singletons. Sequencing was done on a sample of PBMCs or a T cell subset sorted from them (not recorded which). The receptor was derived from a young man who had mild COVID-19 (a few samples of this study predate the infection). Cell type and time point are not known.

The CDR3 is CASSQTSGAYEQFF. As DNA, the CDR3 is TGTGCCAGCAGCCAGACTAGCGGGGCCTATGAGCAGTTCTTC. This chain links TRBV7-3 with TRBJ2-1; TRBD2 matches 11 bases. The J segment lost 8 bases and the V segment lost 5 bases, leaving 5 bases of the junction unmatched. Germline loops: CDR1 SGHTA, CDR2 FQGTGA. The CDR3 is 14 amino acids.